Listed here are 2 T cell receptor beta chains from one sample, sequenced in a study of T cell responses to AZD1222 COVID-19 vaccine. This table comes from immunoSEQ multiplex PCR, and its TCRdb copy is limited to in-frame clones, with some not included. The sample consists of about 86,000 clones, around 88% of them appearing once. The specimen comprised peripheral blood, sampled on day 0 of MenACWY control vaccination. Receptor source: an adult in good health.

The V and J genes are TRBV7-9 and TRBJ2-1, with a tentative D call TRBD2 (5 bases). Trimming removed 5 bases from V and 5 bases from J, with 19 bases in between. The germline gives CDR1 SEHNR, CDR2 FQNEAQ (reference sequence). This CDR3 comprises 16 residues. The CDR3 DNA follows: TGTGCCAGCAGCACCCTCACTAGTATCTCGCACAATGAGCAGTTCTTC. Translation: CASSTLTSISHNEQFF.

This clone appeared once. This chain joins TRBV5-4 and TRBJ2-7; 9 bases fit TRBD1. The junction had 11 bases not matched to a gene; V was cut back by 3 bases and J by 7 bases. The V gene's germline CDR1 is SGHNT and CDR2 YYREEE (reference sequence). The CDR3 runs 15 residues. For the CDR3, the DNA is TGTGCCAGCAGCTCTCCGGGACAGGGAGGTAGAGAGCAGTACTTC. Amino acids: CASSSPGQGGREQYF. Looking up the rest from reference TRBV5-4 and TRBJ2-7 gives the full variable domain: ETGVTQSPTHLIKTRGQQVTLRCSSQSGHNTVSWYQQALGQGPQFIFQYYREEENGRGNFPPRFSGLQFPNYSSELNVNALELDDSALYLCASSSPGQGGREQYFGPGTRLTVT.